One T cell receptor (beta chain) is described in this entry. V lost 8 bases, J lost 5 bases, and 14 bases lay in between. Germline CDR1 SGHAT, CDR2 FQNNGV. The CDR3 is 13 amino acids. The record originates from a study of shared T cell receptors in the human thymus. Method: immunoSEQ multiplex PCR; TCRdb's copy keeps in-frame clones and lacks some. The sample consists of hundreds of thousands of clones, more than 75% of them appearing once. A further study also used this sample, focusing on human thymus T cells.

The sequenced sample consisted of thymocytes. This receptor was identified in a boy under two years old with a congenital heart defect. The rearrangement uses TRBV11-2 and TRBJ2-3; perhaps TRBD1 as D (5 bases). Here the CDR3 reads CASRGRGVDTQYF. The CDR3, as DNA: TGTGCCAGCCGAGGAAGGGGTGTAGATACGCAGTATTTT. The whole variable domain, remainder taken from reference TRBV11-2 and TRBJ2-3, is EAGVAQSPRYKIIEKRQSVAFWCNPISGHATLYWYQQILGQGPKLLIQFQNNGVVDDSQLPKDRFSAERLKGVDSTLKIQPAKLEDSAVYLCASRGRGVDTQYFGPGTRLTVL.